The T cell receptor beta chain described here comes from a study of human T cells and chemical hapten exposure. One entry per CDR3 protein results from TCRdb running MiXCR on the RACE reads. This table holds tens of thousands of distinct CDR3 sequences, around 9.5% found once. Findings of the study overall: Those TCRs sitting above 1 in 1000 frequency stayed the same with DPC sensitization. In comparison with controls, expanded TCRs gave rise to a significantly larger number of large CDR3 similarity clusters.

Stated time point: pre-sensitization, week 0. Treatment described: therapeutic diphenylcyclopropenone sensitization with weekly scalp DPC. This clonotype was seen more than once but under ten times. Antigen: not known. The source was whole blood, collected in connection with sensitization to the hapten diphenylcyclopropenone (DPC). The TCR comes from a woman between 35 and 50 years old with alopecia areata. Some clones in this sample may be carry-over from other donors' samples.

CDR3 sequence: CASSLEQGGTGELFF. CDR3 sequence (DNA): TGTGCCAGCAGCTTAGAGCAGGGCGGAACCGGGGAGCTGTTTTTT. The chain recombines TRBV7-2 with TRBJ2-2; D possibly corresponds to TRBD1 (5 bases). With 1 base removed from V and 5 bases from J, the gap between germline ends came to 11 bases. The length of the CDR3 is 15 residues. CDR1 and CDR2 (germline): SGHTA, FQGNSA.